This T cell receptor (beta chain) comes out of a study of T cells in Graves' hyperthyroidism and ophthalmopathy. Overall study results and limits: By a 13 V-J model, ophthalmopathy was set apart from stable hyperthyroidism.

This CDR3 contains 16 residues. J was trimmed by 1 base and V by 5 bases; bases with no gene match: 7. The germline gives CDR1 MNHNS, CDR2 SASEGT. This clonotype was counted a single time. The antigen remains unidentified. A lack of ophthalmopathy progression within 18 months defined stable Graves' hyperthyroidism. Amplified regions were TCR beta CDR3 sequences from RNA transcripts. HTBI primers were employed in a first-round RT-PCR of the TCR CDR3. TCRdb itself ran the multiplex PCR reads through MiXCR, one entry per CDR3 protein. Of approximately 630,000 distinct CDR3 sequences detected, 16% appear once; the ten largest clones hold 3.5% to 4%.

This chain joins TRBV6-1 and TRBJ2-5; 10 nucleotides agree with TRBD2. This sequence was found in a woman aged 30 to 39 with Graves' hyperthyroidism. Material: blood. For the CDR3, the DNA is TGTGCCAGCAGTCAGCTAGCGGGAGAGTTCCAAGAGACCCAGTACTTC. Its protein product is CASSQLAGEFQETQYF.